These T cell receptor beta chains were read from a single sample in a study of CD8+CD57+ T cells in acquired aplastic anemia. From the reads, TCRdb called clonotypes with MiXCR, one entry per CDR3 protein. The sample includes around 140,000 distinct CDR3 sequences, 41% of them seen just once. The sample consisted of sorted CD4+, CD8+, or CD8+CD57+ T cells (not recorded which) from PBMCs. All receptors derive from a human donor in good health, serving as a control. Both conserved end residues are part of each CDR3. The D gene is left open where the match is weak. The size field is filled for only some rows; it gives once, few, many or a size class.

j_call	clone_size	v_call	d_call	cdr3_aa	cdr3_nt
TRBJ2-2	many	TRBV24-1	TRBD2	CATSDTGLAGGRHTGELFF	TGTGCCACCAGTGACACTGGACTAGCGGGGGGGCGTCACACCGGGGAGCTGTTTTTT
TRBJ2-3	many	TRBV12-5	NA	CASGLGGTDTQYF	TGTGCTAGTGGTTTAGGGGGCACAGATACGCAGTATTTT
TRBJ2-7	many	TRBV5-1	TRBD1	CASSIQGALSYEQYF	TGCGCCAGCAGCATACAGGGGGCCCTTTCCTACGAGCAGTACTTC
TRBJ2-7	NA	TRBV7-9	TRBD1	CASSRDRGPTYEQYF	TGTGCCAGCAGCCGGGACAGGGGGCCAACCTACGAGCAGTACTTC
TRBJ2-5	many	TRBV7-9	TRBD1	CASTTGTGIVETQYF	TGTGCCAGCACAACCGGGACAGGGATCGTAGAGACCCAGTACTTC
TRBJ2-7	NA	TRBV2	TRBD1	CASQRTGTPYEQYF	TGTGCCAGCCAACGGACAGGAACACCCTACGAGCAGTACTTC
TRBJ2-7	NA	TRBV9	TRBD1	CASSLGTGFLYEQYF	TGTGCCAGCAGCCTCGGGACAGGGTTTCTCTACGAGCAGTACTTC
TRBJ2-7	many	TRBV29-1	NA	CSVEGYRSAGNYEQYF	TGCAGCGTTGAAGGATATCGGTCGGCAGGAAATTACGAGCAGTACTTC
TRBJ2-1	few	TRBV10-3	NA	CAISETNLGTDTQFF	TGTGCCATCAGTGAGACAAATTTGGGTACAGATACGCAGTTCTTC
TRBJ1-2	few	TRBV2	TRBD1	CASKLVRDSGSYGYTF	TGTGCCAGCAAACTAGTCCGGGACAGTGGAAGCTATGGCTACACCTTC
TRBJ2-7	many	TRBV20-1	TRBD1	CSALPGQGGEQYF	TGCAGTGCACTACCGGGACAGGGCGGCGAGCAGTACTTC
TRBJ2-1	once	TRBV19	NA	CASSVSLVNEQFF	TGTGCCAGTAGTGTCAGCTTGGTAAATGAGCAGTTCTTC
TRBJ2-1	many	TRBV24-1	NA	CATGLPGSRREQFF	TGTGCCACTGGCCTGCCAGGTTCCCGAAGGGAGCAGTTCTTC
TRBJ1-1	many	TRBV19	TRBD1	CASSGGRTGLTEAFF	TGTGCCAGTAGTGGAGGACGGACAGGGCTCACTGAAGCTTTCTTT
TRBJ1-1	many	TRBV14	NA	CASSQAQIRVNTEAFF	TGTGCCAGCAGCCAAGCCCAAATTAGGGTGAACACTGAAGCTTTCTTT
TRBJ1-2	few	TRBV5-4	TRBD1	CASSLGGDRGGYLDGYTF	TGTGCCAGCAGCTTGGGAGGGGACAGGGGAGGGTATTTGGATGGCTACACCTTC
TRBJ2-5	NA	TRBV6-1	NA	CASRSRRGEAQYF	TGTGCCAGCAGGTCCAGGAGAGGAGAGGCCCAGTACTTC
TRBJ1-5	many	TRBV10-2	TRBD1	CASRQGTNQPQHF	TGCGCCAGCAGACAGGGGACGAATCAGCCCCAGCATTTT
TRBJ1-5	NA	TRBV12-3/TRBV12-4	TRBD1	CASSGQGGRYEHF	TGTGCCAGCAGTGGACAGGGGGGAAGGTACGAGCATTTT
TRBJ1-6	NA	TRBV20-1	TRBD1	CSAQTGEASPLHF	TGCAGTGCTCAGACAGGGGAGGCTTCACCCCTCCACTTT
TRBJ2-3	many	TRBV20-1	TRBD2	CSARKTSGGDRRDTQYF	TGCAGTGCTAGGAAAACTAGCGGGGGGGATAGGAGAGATACGCAGTATTTT
TRBJ2-5	many	TRBV28	TRBD1	CASRSTGVGETQYF	TGTGCCAGCAGAAGTACAGGGGTGGGAGAGACCCAGTACTTC
TRBJ1-6	NA	TRBV7-2	NA	CASSSSLGGSPLHF	TGTGCCAGCAGCTCGTCACTAGGAGGGTCACCCCTCCACTTT
TRBJ2-7	NA	TRBV19	TRBD1	CASSIADRGYEQYF	TGTGCCAGTAGTATAGCTGACAGGGGCTACGAGCAGTACTTC
TRBJ2-7	many	TRBV10-3	NA	CAISSGPTFAAYEQYF	TGTGCCATCAGCTCCGGGCCAACCTTCGCGGCCTACGAGCAGTACTTC
TRBJ2-5	NA	TRBV10-3	NA	CAISDINQETQYF	TGTGCCATCAGTGACATAAACCAAGAGACCCAGTACTTC
TRBJ1-1	NA	TRBV20-1	NA	CSARRGGRAFF	TGCAGTGCTCGTCGGGGGGGGAGAGCTTTCTTT
TRBJ1-2	many	TRBV5-1	NA	CASSLGGRNYGYTF	TGCGCCAGCAGCTTAGGGGGAAGGAACTATGGCTACACCTTC